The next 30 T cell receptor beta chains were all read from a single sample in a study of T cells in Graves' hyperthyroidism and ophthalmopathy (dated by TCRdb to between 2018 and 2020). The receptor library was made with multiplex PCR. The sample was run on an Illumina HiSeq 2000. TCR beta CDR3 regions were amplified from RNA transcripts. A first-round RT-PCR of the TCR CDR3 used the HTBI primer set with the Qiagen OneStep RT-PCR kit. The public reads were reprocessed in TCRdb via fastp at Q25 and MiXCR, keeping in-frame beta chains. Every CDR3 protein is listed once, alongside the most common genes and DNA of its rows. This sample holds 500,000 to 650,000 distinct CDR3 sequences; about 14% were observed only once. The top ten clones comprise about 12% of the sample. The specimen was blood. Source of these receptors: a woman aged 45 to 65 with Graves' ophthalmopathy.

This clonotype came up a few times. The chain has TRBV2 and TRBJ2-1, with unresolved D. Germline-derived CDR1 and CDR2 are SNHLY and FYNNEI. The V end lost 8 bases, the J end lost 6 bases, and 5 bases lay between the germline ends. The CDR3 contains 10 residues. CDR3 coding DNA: TGTGCCAGCCTTGGCAATGAGCAGTTCTTC. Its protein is CASLGNEQFF.

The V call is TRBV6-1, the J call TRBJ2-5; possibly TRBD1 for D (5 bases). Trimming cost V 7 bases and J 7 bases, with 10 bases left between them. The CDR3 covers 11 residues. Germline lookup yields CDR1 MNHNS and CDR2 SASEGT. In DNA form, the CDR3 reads TGTGCCAGCACCGATAGGGGGACCCAGTACTTC. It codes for CASTDRGTQYF.

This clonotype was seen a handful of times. CDR3 sequence (DNA): TGTGCCATTACGGCGACTTTATTAGCGGGAAGGTACGAGCAGTACTTC. Translated, it gives CAITATLLAGRYEQYF. This rearrangement joins TRBV28 to TRBJ2-7; 8 positions match TRBD2. CDR3 size: 16 residues. The germline V gene encodes CDR1 MDHEN and CDR2 SYDVKM. With V trimmed by 10 bases and J by 4 bases, 18 bases remained unmatched.

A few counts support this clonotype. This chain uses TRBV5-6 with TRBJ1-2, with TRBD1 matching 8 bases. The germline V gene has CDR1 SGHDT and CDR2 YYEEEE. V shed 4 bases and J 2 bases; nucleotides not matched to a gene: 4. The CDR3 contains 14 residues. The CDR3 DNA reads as TGTGCCAGCAGCACGACAGGGGTCAACTATGGCTACACCTTC. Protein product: CASSTTGVNYGYTF.

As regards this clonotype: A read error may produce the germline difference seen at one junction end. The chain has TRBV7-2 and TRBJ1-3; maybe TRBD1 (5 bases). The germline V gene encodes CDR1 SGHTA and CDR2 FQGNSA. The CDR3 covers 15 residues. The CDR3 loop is CASGFRDRSGNTIYF. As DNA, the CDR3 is TGTGCCAGCGGCTTCCGGGACCGCTCTGGAAACACCATATATTTT.

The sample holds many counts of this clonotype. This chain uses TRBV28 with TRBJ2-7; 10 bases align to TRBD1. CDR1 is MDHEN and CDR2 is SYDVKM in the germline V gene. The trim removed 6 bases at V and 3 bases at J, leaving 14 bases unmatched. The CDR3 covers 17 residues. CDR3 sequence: CASSPSGDRGRRYEQYF. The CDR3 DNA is TGTGCCAGCAGCCCTAGTGGGGACAGGGGACGGCGCTACGAGCAGTACTTC.

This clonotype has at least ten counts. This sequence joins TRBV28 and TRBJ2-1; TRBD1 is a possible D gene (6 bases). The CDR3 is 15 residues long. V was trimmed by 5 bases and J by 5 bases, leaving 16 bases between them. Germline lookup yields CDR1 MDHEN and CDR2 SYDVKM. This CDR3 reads CASSLRTEANNEQFF. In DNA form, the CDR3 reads TGTGCCAGCAGTCTCCGGACAGAGGCTAACAATGAGCAGTTCTTC.

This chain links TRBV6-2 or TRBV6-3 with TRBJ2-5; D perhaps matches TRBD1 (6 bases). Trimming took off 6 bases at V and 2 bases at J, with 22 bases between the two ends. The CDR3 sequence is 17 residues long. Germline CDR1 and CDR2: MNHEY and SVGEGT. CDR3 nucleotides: TGTGCCAGCAGGGACCAGGGGCCCGGAACCCTTCAAGAGACCCAGTACTTC. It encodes CASRDQGPGTLQETQYF.

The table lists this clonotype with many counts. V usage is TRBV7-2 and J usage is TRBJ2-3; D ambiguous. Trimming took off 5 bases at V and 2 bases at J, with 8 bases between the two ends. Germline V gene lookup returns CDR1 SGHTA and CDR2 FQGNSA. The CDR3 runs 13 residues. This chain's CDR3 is CASSRRNTDTQYF. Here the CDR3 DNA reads TGTGCCAGCAGCCGCAGAAACACAGATACGCAGTATTTT.

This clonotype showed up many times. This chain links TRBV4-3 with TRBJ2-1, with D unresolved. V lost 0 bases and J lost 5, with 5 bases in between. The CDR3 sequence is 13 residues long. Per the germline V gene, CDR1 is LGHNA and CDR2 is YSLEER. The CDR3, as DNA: TGCGCCAGCAGCCAAGATCGGAACAATGAGCAGTTCTTC. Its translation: CASSQDRNNEQFF.

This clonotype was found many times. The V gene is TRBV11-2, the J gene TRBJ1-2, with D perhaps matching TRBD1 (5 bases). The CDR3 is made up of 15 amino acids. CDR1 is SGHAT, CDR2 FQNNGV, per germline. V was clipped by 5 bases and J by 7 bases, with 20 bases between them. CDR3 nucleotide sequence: TGTGCCAGCAGCCCGCCGGGACCTGGAGGTCGTGGCTACACCTTC. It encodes CASSPPGPGGRGYTF. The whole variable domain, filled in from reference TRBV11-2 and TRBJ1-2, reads EAGVAQSPRYKIIEKRQSVAFWCNPISGHATLYWYQQILGQGPKLLIQFQNNGVVDDSQLPKDRFSAERLKGVDSTLKIQPAKLEDSAVYLCASSPPGPGGRGYTFGSGTRLTVV.

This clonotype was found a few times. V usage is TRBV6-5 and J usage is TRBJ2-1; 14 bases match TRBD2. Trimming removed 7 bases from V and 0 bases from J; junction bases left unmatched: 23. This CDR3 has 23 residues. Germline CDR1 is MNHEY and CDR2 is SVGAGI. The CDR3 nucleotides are TGTGCCAGCAAACCCCCCCGGGCCTCGGGACTAGCGGGAGAACCCTACTCCTACAATGAGCAGTTCTTC. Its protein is CASKPPRASGLAGEPYSYNEQFF.

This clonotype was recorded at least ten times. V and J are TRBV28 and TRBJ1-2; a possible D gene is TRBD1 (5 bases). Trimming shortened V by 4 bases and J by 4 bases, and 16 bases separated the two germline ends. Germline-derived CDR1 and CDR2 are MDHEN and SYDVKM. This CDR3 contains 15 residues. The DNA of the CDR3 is TGTGCCAGCAGTTCCCTAACCAGACAGAGCTATGGCTACACCTTC. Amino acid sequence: CASSSLTRQSYGYTF.

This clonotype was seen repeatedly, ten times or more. The CDR3 nucleotides are TGTGCCAGCAGTTTATATGATCCGCGGGGGATATCTGGCTACACCTTC. Translated: CASSLYDPRGISGYTF. V usage is TRBV27 and J usage is TRBJ1-2, with D tentatively TRBD1 (5 bases). Germline-derived CDR1 and CDR2 are MNHEY and SMNVEV (reference sequence). The germline V and J ends were trimmed by 1 base and 7 bases, with 19 bases remaining between them. The CDR3 covers 16 residues.

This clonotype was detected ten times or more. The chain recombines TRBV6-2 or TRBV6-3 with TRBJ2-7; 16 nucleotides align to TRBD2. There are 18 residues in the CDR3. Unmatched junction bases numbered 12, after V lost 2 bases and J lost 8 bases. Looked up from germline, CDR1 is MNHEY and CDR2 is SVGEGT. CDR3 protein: CASSYPPGLAGGPSKQYF. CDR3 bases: TGTGCCAGCAGTTACCCACCGGGACTAGCGGGAGGGCCGTCCAAGCAGTACTTC.

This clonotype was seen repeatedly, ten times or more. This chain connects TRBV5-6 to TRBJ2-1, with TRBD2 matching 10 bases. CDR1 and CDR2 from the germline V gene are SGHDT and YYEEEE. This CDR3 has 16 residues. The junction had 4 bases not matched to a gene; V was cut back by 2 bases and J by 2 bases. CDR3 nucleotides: TGTGCCAGCAGCTTAAGGACTAGCGGTACCTACAATGAGCAGTTCTTC. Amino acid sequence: CASSLRTSGTYNEQFF.

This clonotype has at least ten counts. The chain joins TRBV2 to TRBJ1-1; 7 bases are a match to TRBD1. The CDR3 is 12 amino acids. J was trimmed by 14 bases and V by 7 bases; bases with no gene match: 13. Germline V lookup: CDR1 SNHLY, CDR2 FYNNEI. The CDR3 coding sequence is TGTGCCAGCAACCAACAGGGGCCACCCCTGTTCTTT. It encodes CASNQQGPPLFF.

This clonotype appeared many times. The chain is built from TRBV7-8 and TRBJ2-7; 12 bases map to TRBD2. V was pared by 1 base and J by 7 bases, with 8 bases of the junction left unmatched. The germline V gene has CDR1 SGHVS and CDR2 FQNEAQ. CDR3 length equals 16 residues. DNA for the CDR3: TGTGCCAGCAGCTTAGTCCGACTAGCGGGAGTCCTTGAGCAGTACTTC. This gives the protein CASSLVRLAGVLEQYF. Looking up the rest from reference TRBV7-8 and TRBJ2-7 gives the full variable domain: GAGVSQSPRYKVAKRGQDVALRCDPISGHVSLFWYQQALGQGPEFLTYFQNEAQLDKSGLPSDRFFAERPEGSVSTLKIQRTQQEDSAVYLCASSLVRLAGVLEQYFGPGTRLTVT.

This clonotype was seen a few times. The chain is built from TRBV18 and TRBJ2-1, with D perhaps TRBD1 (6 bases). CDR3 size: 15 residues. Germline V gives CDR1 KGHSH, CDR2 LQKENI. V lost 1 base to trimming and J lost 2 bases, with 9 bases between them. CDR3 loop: CASSPLDSTYNEQFF. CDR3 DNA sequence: TGTGCCAGCTCACCACTGGACAGCACCTACAATGAGCAGTTCTTC.

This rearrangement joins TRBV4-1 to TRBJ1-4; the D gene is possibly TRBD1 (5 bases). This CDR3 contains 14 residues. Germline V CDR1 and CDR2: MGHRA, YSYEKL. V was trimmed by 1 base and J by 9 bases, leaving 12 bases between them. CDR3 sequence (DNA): TGCGCCAGCAGCCAAGCGACTGGGGGTAAAAAACTGTTTTTT. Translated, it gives CASSQATGGKKLFF.

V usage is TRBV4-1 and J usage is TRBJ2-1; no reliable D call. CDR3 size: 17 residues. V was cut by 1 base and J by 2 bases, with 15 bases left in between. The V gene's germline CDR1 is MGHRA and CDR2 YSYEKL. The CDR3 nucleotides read TGCGCCAGCAGCCAAGTAGGACGCCGAAGGGCCTACAATGAGCAGTTCTTC. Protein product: CASSQVGRRRAYNEQFF.

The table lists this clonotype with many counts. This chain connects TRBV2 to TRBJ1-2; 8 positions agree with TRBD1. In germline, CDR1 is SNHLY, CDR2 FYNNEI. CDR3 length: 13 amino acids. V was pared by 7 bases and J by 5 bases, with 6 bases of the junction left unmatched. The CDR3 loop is CASKGQGEYGYTF. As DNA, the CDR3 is TGTGCCAGCAAAGGACAGGGAGAATATGGCTACACCTTC.

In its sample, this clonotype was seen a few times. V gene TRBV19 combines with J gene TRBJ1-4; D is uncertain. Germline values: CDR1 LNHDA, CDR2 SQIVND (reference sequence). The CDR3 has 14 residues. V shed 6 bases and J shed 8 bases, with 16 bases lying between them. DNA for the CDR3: TGTGCCAGTAGCTTGACGGGGATCATGGAAAAACTGTTTTTT. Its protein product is CASSLTGIMEKLFF.

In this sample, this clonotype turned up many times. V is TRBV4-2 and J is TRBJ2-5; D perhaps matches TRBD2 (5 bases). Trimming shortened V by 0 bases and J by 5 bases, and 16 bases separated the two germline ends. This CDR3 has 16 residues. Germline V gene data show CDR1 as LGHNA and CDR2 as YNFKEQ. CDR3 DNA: TGTGCCAGCAGCCAAGACTCGGACTTAGTCTGGGAGACCCAGTACTTC. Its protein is CASSQDSDLVWETQYF.

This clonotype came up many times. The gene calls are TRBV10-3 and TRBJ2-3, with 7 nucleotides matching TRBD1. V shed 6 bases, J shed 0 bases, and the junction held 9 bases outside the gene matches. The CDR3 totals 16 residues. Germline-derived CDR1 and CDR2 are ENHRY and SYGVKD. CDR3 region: CAISRPPDRSTDTQYF. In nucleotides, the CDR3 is TGTGCCATCAGCAGGCCACCGGACAGGAGCACAGATACGCAGTATTTT.

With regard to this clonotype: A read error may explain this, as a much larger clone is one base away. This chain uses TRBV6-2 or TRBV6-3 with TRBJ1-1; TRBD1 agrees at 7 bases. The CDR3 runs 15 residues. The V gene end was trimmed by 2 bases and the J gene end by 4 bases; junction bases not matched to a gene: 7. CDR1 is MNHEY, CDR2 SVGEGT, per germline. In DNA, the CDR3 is TGTGCCAGCAGTTACCCCAACAGGGGTGTCACTGAAGCTTTCTTT. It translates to CASSYPNRGVTEAFF.

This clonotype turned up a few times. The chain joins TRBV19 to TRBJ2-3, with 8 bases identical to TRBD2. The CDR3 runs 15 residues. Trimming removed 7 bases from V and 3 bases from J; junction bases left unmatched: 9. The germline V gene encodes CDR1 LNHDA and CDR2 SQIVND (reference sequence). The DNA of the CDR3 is TGTGCCAGTACCTCCGGGACTAGTGGAACAGATACGCAGTATTTT. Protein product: CASTSGTSGTDTQYF.

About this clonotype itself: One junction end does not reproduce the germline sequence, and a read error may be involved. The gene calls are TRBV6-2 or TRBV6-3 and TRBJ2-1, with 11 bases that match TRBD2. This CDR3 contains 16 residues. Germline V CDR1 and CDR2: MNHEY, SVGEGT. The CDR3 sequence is CANSYNIAGGPVEQFF. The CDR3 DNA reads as TGTGCCAACAGTTATAACATAGCGGGAGGGCCCGTTGAGCAGTTCTTC.

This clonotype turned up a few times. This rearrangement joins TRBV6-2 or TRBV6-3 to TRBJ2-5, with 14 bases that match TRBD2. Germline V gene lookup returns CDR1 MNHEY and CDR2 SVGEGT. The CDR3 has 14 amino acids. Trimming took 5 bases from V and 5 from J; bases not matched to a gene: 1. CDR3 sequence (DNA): TGTGCCAGCAGTGGGACTAGCGGGAGTGAGACCCAGTACTTC. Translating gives CASSGTSGSETQYF.

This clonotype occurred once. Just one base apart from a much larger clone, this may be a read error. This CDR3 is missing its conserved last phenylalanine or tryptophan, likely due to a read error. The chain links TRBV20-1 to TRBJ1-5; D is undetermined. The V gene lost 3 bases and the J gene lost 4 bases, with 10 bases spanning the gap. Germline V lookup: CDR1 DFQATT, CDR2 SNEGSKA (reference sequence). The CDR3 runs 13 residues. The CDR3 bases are TGCAGTGCTAGCAGTCAGAGGAATCAGCCCCAGCATTTG. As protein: CSASSQRNQPQHL.